Detailed here is one T cell receptor (beta chain). This sample stems from a study of T cells in Graves' hyperthyroidism and ophthalmopathy. The wider study: The blood sample was taken at first diagnosis, before treatment began.

The TCR beta CDR3 regions underwent amplification using RNA transcripts as the source. During a first-round RT-PCR of the TCR CDR3, the HTBI primer set was used. Using its own MiXCR run on the multiplex PCR reads, TCRdb lists one record per CDR3 protein. The data contain 250,000 to 300,000 distinct CDR3 sequences, 10% to 15% of them singletons. Sequencing was performed on blood. The source of this sequence is a woman under 40 with Graves' hyperthyroidism that later progressed to Graves' ophthalmopathy.

The CDR3 is CASSQGSQVKVIYGYTF. CDR3 sequence (DNA): TGCGCCAGCAGCCAAGGCTCTCAAGTCAAGGTTATCTATGGCTACACCTTC. V gene TRBV4-1 combines with J gene TRBJ1-2; D is unresolved. This CDR3 contains 17 residues. Germline CDR1 reads MGHRA; CDR2 reads YSYEKL. The ends were cut back, 1 base at V and 4 bases at J, with 19 bases in the middle.